Only a few counts were recorded for the clone carrying this T cell receptor (beta chain). As originally analysed: Counts of nucleated cells, estimated from reference gene primer amplification, were obtained. Libraries were prepared by immunoSEQ multiplex PCR; TCRdb keeps only in-frame clonotypes and omits some of them. The DNA was the basis for D and trimming; V, J and clone size are from that table. The table lists about 300,000 clones, approximately 84% of them singletons. This record belongs to a study of blood T cell repertoires in COVID-19. Study overall: Sources were T cells, B-cell-depleted T cells, or PBMCs; the material itself was cDNA or gDNA.

Germline CDR1 is SEHNR and CDR2 is FQNEAQ (reference sequence). Losses at the gene ends were 5 bases for V and 6 bases for J; bases not matched to a gene: 9. The CDR3 is made up of 15 amino acids. The receptor's source is a human donor with COVID-19, enrolled during active disease. The donor label of this sample is uncertain. The sequencing sample was made of peripheral blood. The genes are TRBV7-9 and TRBJ2-7, with 11 bases aligning to TRBD2. In DNA, the CDR3 is TGTGCCAGCAGCCCCTTAGCGGGAGGGCCGGTCGAGCAGTACTTC. This encodes CASSPLAGGPVEQYF.